This T cell receptor (beta chain) was documented in a study of blood T cell repertoires in COVID-19. Only in-frame clones appear in the TCRdb table, and some are missing; sequencing was by immunoSEQ multiplex PCR. The sample lists hundreds of thousands of clones, around 86% occurring once. Participants were aged roughly 18 to 100 years from around 24 US areas. Participant reports of clinical history set cohort assignment. Cohort 3 recovery required two negative PCRs, clearance, or symptom resolution. With 4 bases clipped from V and 8 bases from J, the junction kept 8 bases outside the gene matches. CDR1 and CDR2 (germline): KGHSH, LQKENI. The CDR3 runs to 15 residues.

The sequenced sample consisted of PBMCs or T cells enriched from blood (not recorded which). The chain couples TRBV18 to TRBJ2-1; 10 positions agree with TRBD1. The source is a man aged 40-50 years who had recovered from COVID-19. CDR3 in DNA: TGTGCCAGCTCACTTCGACAGGGGGCCCAGGATGAGCAGTTCTTC. It yields the protein CASSLRQGAQDEQFF. The complete variable domain, with remaining parts taken from reference TRBV18 and TRBJ2-1, reads NAGVMQNPRHLVRRRGQEARLRCSPMKGHSHVYWYRQLPEEGLKFMVYLQKENIIDESGMPKERFSAEFPKEGPSILRIQQVVRGDSAAYFCASSLRQGAQDEQFFGPGTRLTVL.